Included here is one T cell receptor (beta chain) sequence, with context. Its cognate antigen is unknown. The data were produced by immunoSEQ multiplex PCR, yet TCRdb's version contains in-frame clones alone and is incomplete. Of 130,000 or so clones listed, over 85% are singletons. The data belong to a study of OX40 agonist ivuxolimab in advanced cancers. The overall study: Of mixed ages from roughly 23 to 85 and averaging roughly 64 years, the group was about 80% male.

Study-wide results and limits: CD8+ T cells averaged more expanded clones than CD4+.

Germline V CDR1 and CDR2: SNHLY, FYNNEI. The CDR3 consists of 15 residues. The V segment lost 6 bases and the J segment 2 bases; nucleotides outside the gene matches: 3. The rearrangement joins TRBV2 to TRBJ2-3; the match to TRBD2 covers 12 bases. The sequences come from CD4+ or CD8+ T cells sorted from blood, collected in a trial of the OX40 agonist ivuxolimab. The source of this sequence is an adult with an advanced solid tumor such as melanoma, head and neck, liver or kidney cancer. CDR3: CASSGLAGNTDTQYF. In DNA, the CDR3 is TGTGCCAGCAGCGGACTAGCGGGAAACACAGATACGCAGTATTTT.